These 26 T cell receptor beta chains share one sample of origin, sequenced in a study of spatial heterogeneity in lung cancer. These receptors lack a known antigen. Notes on the study in general: Higher tumor mutation counts went along with higher counts of expanded intratumoral alpha and beta TCRs.

Time point in this sample: sample taken at primary tumor resection. TCRdb recomputed calls from the 5' RACE reads with MiXCR, one row per CDR3 protein. This sample carries approximately 3,200 distinct CDR3 sequences, just over 5% of them seen once, and the ten largest clones take 25% to 35%. The source material was lung tumor tissue, sampled at surgery. These receptors all come from a female donor with early-stage non-small cell lung cancer.

This clonotype was seen ten or more times. A library prepared for alpha chains yielded this beta chain as an off-target read; its size is of little meaning. The CDR3 nucleotides read TGTGCCAGCAGTTTTCAGGGAATGACTGAAGCTTTCTTT. Translated: CASSFQGMTEAFF. The chain employs TRBV27 and TRBJ1-1, with D maybe TRBD1 (5 bases). The V gene lost 3 bases and the J gene lost 5 bases, with 10 bases spanning the gap. The CDR3 runs 13 residues. The germline gives CDR1 MNHEY, CDR2 SMNVEV (reference sequence).

This clonotype is deemed medium-sized. Being off target in a library aimed at alpha chains, this beta chain has a size of little meaning. The CDR3 region has the DNA TGTGCCAGCAGCCAAGAGTGGGTATATAGCAATCAGCCCCAGCATTTT. It is translated as CASSQEWVYSNQPQHF. J is TRBJ1-5 and V is TRBV4-2; the D is unclear. This CDR3 is built from 16 residues. V dropped 0 bases and J dropped 0 bases, with 9 bases sitting between them. The germline V gene encodes CDR1 LGHNA and CDR2 YNFKEQ.

This clonotype was seen more than once but under ten times. This beta chain lies outside the target of a library built for alpha chains; its clone size means little. The chain combines TRBV6-6 with TRBJ1-5, with D perhaps TRBD1 (5 bases). CDR3 size: 17 residues. V was pared by 2 bases and J by 0 bases, with 14 bases between. CDR1 is MNHNY, CDR2 SVGAGI, per germline (reference sequence). The DNA of the CDR3 is TGTGCCAGCAGTTACGCTCCCCCGGGGCGTAGCAATCAGCCCCAGCATTTT. Translating gives CASSYAPPGRSNQPQHF.

By share, this clonotype counts as medium-sized. A library made for alpha chains picked up this beta chain off target, so its size means little. V gene TRBV7-3 combines with J gene TRBJ2-2; possible D gene TRBD2, 6 bases. Germline V gene sequence: CDR1 SGHTA, CDR2 FQGTGA. The CDR3 contains 15 residues. V lost 2 bases to trimming and J lost 3 bases, with 10 bases between them. The DNA of the CDR3 is TGTGCCAGCAGCTTATACGGGGGAGACACCGGGGAGCTGTTTTTT. This encodes CASSLYGGDTGELFF.

This clonotype is medium-sized (0.01 to 0.1%) by share. This beta chain is off target for a library built for alpha chains, so its abundance means little. The genes are TRBV7-2 and TRBJ2-2; D is uncertain. The germline V gene encodes CDR1 SGHTA and CDR2 FQGNSA. V shed 3 bases and J shed 0 bases, with 23 bases lying between them. The CDR3 has 20 residues. This chain's CDR3 is CASSFGPTENWFANTGELFF. The CDR3 coding sequence is TGTGCCAGCAGCTTCGGGCCCACAGAAAATTGGTTCGCGAACACCGGGGAGCTGTTTTTT.

In its sample, this clonotype is medium-sized. This beta chain came through as a stray read in a library set up for alpha chains, and its size says little. The gene calls are TRBV7-3 and TRBJ2-2, with TRBD2 matching 12 bases. This CDR3 comprises 15 residues. CDR1 SGHTA and CDR2 FQGTGA come from the germline V gene. Trimming removed 5 bases from V and 10 bases from J; junction bases left unmatched: 8. The CDR3 nucleotides are TGTGCCAGCAGCCCTTTGACTAGCGGGAGTGCGGAGCTGTTTTTT. Translating it yields CASSPLTSGSAELFF.

This clonotype has only a few counts. Because the library targeted alpha chains, this beta chain is an off-target read whose size means little. The chain employs TRBV7-2 and TRBJ1-6, with D perhaps matching TRBD1 (5 bases). The ends were cut back, 5 bases at V and 8 bases at J, with 19 bases in the middle. Germline V gene sequence: CDR1 SGHTA, CDR2 FQGNSA. CDR3 length equals 16 residues. CDR3 nucleotide sequence: TGTGCCAGCAGCCTCGGCGGGGCTTTAGGACATTCACCCCTCCACTTT. This codes for CASSLGGALGHSPLHF.

By share, this clonotype ranks as medium-sized. This beta chain is off target for a library built for alpha chains, so its abundance means little. The chain is built from TRBV28 and TRBJ2-7; D ambiguous. Per germline, CDR1 MDHEN and CDR2 SYDVKM. V dropped 3 bases and J dropped 0 bases, with 6 bases sitting between them. The CDR3 is 13 residues long. CDR3 loop: CASSLGSSYEQYV. CDR3 in DNA: TGTGCCAGCAGTTTGGGCAGCTCCTACGAGCAGTACGTC.

This clonotype ranks as medium-sized (0.01 to 0.1%). Within a library made for alpha chains, this beta chain is off target, and its count is uninformative. Here the CDR3 DNA reads TGTGCCAGCAGCTCGGGGGGCAGGGTTGCTTTCTTT. Encoded protein: CASSSGGRVAFF. V gene TRBV7-9 combines with J gene TRBJ1-1, with a possible D match to TRBD1 (6 bases). The V and J ends lost 4 bases and 11 bases respectively, with 14 bases between them. Germline-derived CDR1 and CDR2 are SEHNR and FQNEAQ (reference sequence). This CDR3 contains 12 residues.

This clonotype was recorded at least ten times. Little can be read into the size of this beta chain, an off-target read in a library designed for alpha chains. This chain joins TRBV7-2 and TRBJ2-1; no reliable D call. The CDR3 length is 17 residues. In germline, CDR1 is SGHTA, CDR2 FQGNSA. V lost 5 bases and J 0 bases, leaving 17 bases between the germline ends. CDR3: CASSPPVASSSYNEQFF. CDR3 nucleotide sequence: TGTGCCAGCAGCCCTCCGGTGGCCTCCTCCTCCTACAATGAGCAGTTCTTC.

In its sample, this clonotype is medium-sized. This beta chain is a stray sequence in a library constructed for alpha chains; its clone size is not meaningful. This chain links TRBV5-1 with TRBJ2-7; TRBD2 aligns across 12 bases. The CDR3 consists of 16 residues. Germline loops: CDR1 SGHRS, CDR2 YFSETQ. V lost 4 bases and J lost 0; bases outside the gene matches: 5. The CDR3, as DNA: TGCGCCAGCAGCCCTAGCGGGAGGGGTAGCTCCTACGAGCAGTACTTC. This gives the protein CASSPSGRGSSYEQYF.

This clonotype ranks as medium-sized. Found in a library prepared for alpha chains, this beta chain is an off-target read, and its abundance has little meaning. The chain carries TRBV20-1 and TRBJ1-2; D gene ambiguous. Germline CDR1 DFQATT, CDR2 SNEGSKA (reference sequence). The CDR3 length is 12 residues. The V gene lost 3 bases and the J gene lost 2 bases, with 7 bases spanning the gap. The CDR3 is CSASGRNYGYTF. CDR3 DNA: TGCAGTGCTAGTGGCAGAAACTATGGCTACACCTTC.

Judged by abundance, this clonotype is medium-sized. A library prepared for alpha chains yielded this beta chain as an off-target read; its size is of little meaning. The chain links TRBV28 to TRBJ1-2, with D tentatively TRBD1 (5 bases). CDR3 length: 12 residues. Trimming cost V 6 bases and J 3 bases, with 8 bases left between them. Germline loops: CDR1 MDHEN, CDR2 SYDVKM. CDR3: CASSSGYYGYTF. CDR3 DNA: TGTGCCAGCAGCTCAGGGTACTATGGCTACACCTTC.

By share of the sample, this clonotype is medium-sized. Being off target in a library aimed at alpha chains, this beta chain has a size of little meaning. V is TRBV20-1 and J is TRBJ2-7, with 9 bases matching TRBD2. Trimming at V came to 3 bases and at J to 6 bases, leaving 12 bases not matched to a gene. The CDR3 consists of 15 residues. Germline CDR1 and CDR2: DFQATT and SNEGSKA (reference sequence). CDR3 DNA: TGCAGTGCTAGGAGACTCGGACTAGCGTCGGTCGAGCAGTACGTC. Its protein is CSARRLGLASVEQYV.

As concerns this clonotype: Since it is a stray read in a library aimed at alpha chains, this beta chain has a size that is not meaningful. The chain uses TRBV5-5 and TRBJ1-1, with D uncertain. This CDR3 region has 13 residues. Trimming took off 0 bases at V and 5 bases at J, with 8 bases between the two ends. In germline, CDR1 is SGHKS, CDR2 YYEKEE (reference sequence). The CDR3 loop reads CASSLVGKTEAFF. The CDR3 DNA reads TGTGCCAGCAGCTTGGTCGGTAAGACTGAAGCTTTCTTT.

This clonotype qualifies as medium-sized. This beta chain slipped into a library made for alpha chains as a stray read, so its size is not meaningful. The CDR3 sequence is CSARETFNQPQHF. In DNA, the CDR3 is TGCAGTGCTAGAGAAACATTCAATCAGCCCCAGCATTTT. The rearrangement uses TRBV20-1 and TRBJ1-5, with D hard to call. CDR1 is DFQATT, CDR2 SNEGSKA, per germline (reference sequence). This CDR3 contains 13 residues. With 0 bases removed from V and 3 bases from J, the gap between germline ends came to 6 bases.

On this clonotype itself: This beta chain appears as a stray read in a library generated for alpha chains; its size is not informative. The chain couples TRBV28 to TRBJ2-1; D possibly corresponds to TRBD1 (5 bases). Looked up from germline, CDR1 is MDHEN and CDR2 is SYDVKM. V shed 6 bases and J shed 8 bases, with 14 bases lying between them. This CDR3 is built from 13 residues. The CDR3 protein is CASSLRRVDEQFF. As DNA, the CDR3 is TGTGCCAGCAGCTTGCGCAGGGTCGATGAGCAGTTCTTC. The complete variable domain, with remaining parts taken from reference TRBV28 and TRBJ2-1, reads DVKVTQSSRYLVKRTGEKVFLECVQDMDHENMFWYRQDPGLGLRLIYFSYDVKMKEKGDIPEGYSVSREKKERFSLILESASTNQTSMYLCASSLRRVDEQFFGPGTRLTVL.

This clonotype is labeled large (0.1 to 1%). This beta chain lies outside the target of a library built for alpha chains; its clone size means little. This chain links TRBV28 with TRBJ2-1, with 12 bases lining up with TRBD1. V trimming: 5 bases; J trimming: 9 bases; junction bases outside the gene matches: 5. The CDR3 spans 14 residues. The germline V gene has CDR1 MDHEN and CDR2 SYDVKM. CDR3 bases: TGTGCCAGCAGTCCCGGGACAGGGGGCATTGAGCAGTTCTTC. It translates to CASSPGTGGIEQFF.

Relative to its sample, this clonotype is medium-sized (0.01 to 0.1%). For a library built for alpha chains, this beta chain is a stray read; little rests on its size. The V call is TRBV5-4, the J call TRBJ1-2; TRBD1 might be the D (5 bases). Trimming cost V 1 base and J 8 bases, with 12 bases left between them. Germline V gene data show CDR1 as SGHNT and CDR2 as YYREEE (reference sequence). The CDR3 is 13 amino acids. The CDR3 sequence is CASSLLGGDGYTF. CDR3 DNA sequence: TGTGCCAGCAGCTTGCTCGGGGGGGACGGCTACACCTTC.

With regard to this clonotype: The library was prepared for alpha chains; this beta chain is a stray read, so its frequency means little. The chain couples TRBV7-9 to TRBJ1-4; D perhaps matches TRBD1 (5 bases). Germline V gene sequence: CDR1 SEHNR, CDR2 FQNEAQ (reference sequence). This CDR3 contains 12 residues. Trimming pared 10 bases from V and 8 bases from J, leaving 14 bases between. The CDR3 reads CANSRREEKLFF. The CDR3 DNA reads as TGTGCCAACAGTCGCAGGGAGGAAAAACTGTTTTTT.

Judged by abundance, this clonotype is medium-sized. The library was built for alpha chains, so this beta chain is an off-target read and its size means little. CDR3 nucleotides: TGCGCCAGCAGCGCCCATAGCGGGGACACCTACAATGAGCAGTTCTTC. It codes for CASSAHSGDTYNEQFF. The chain combines TRBV10-2 with TRBJ2-1, with 8 bases lining up with TRBD2. The CDR3 loop spans 16 amino acids. The J segment lost 2 bases and the V segment lost 6 bases, leaving 9 bases of the junction unmatched. Per the germline V gene, CDR1 is WSHSY and CDR2 is SAAADI.

Within the sample, this clonotype is medium-sized. For a library built for alpha chains, this beta chain is a stray read; little rests on its size. The chain combines TRBV20-1 with TRBJ2-3; the D is unclear. This CDR3 comprises 12 residues. Germline V gene sequence: CDR1 DFQATT, CDR2 SNEGSKA (reference sequence). Trimming removed 3 bases at V and 3 bases at J, with 7 bases between. CDR3 sequence reads: CSASVRTDTQYF. CDR3 sequence (DNA): TGCAGTGCTAGCGTTCGGACAGATACGCAGTATTTT.

This clonotype was observed at least ten times. Within a library made for alpha chains, this beta chain is off target, and its count is uninformative. The chain combines TRBV20-1 with TRBJ2-7; TRBD1 agrees at 10 bases. The J segment lost 7 bases and the V segment lost 6 bases, leaving 12 bases of the junction unmatched. CDR1 is DFQATT and CDR2 is SNEGSKA in the germline V gene (reference sequence). The CDR3 is 14 residues long. The CDR3 coding sequence is TGCAGTGCCACTCGAGGGACAGGGGTAGAAGAGCAGTACTTC. The encoded protein is CSATRGTGVEEQYF.

This clonotype was observed many times. This beta chain is off target for a library built for alpha chains, so its abundance means little. This chain joins TRBV7-2 and TRBJ2-1; 11 bases are shared with TRBD2. CDR1 and CDR2 (germline): SGHTA, FQGNSA. CDR3 length: 17 residues. The trim removed 5 bases at V and 5 bases at J, leaving 11 bases unmatched. The CDR3 sequence: CASSRLSGRVANNEQFF. As DNA, the CDR3 is TGTGCCAGCAGCCGACTTAGCGGGAGGGTGGCAAACAATGAGCAGTTCTTC.

Details on this clonotype: This beta chain is off target for a library built for alpha chains, so its abundance means little. The gene calls are TRBV20-1 and TRBJ2-7; D unresolved. Looked up from germline, CDR1 is DFQATT and CDR2 is SNEGSKA (reference sequence). This CDR3 region has 12 residues. V lost 5 bases and J 2 bases, leaving 10 bases between the germline ends. The CDR3 region has the DNA TGCAGTGCTCCCCCGACCCCCTACGAGCAGTACTTC. Translation gives CSAPPTPYEQYF.

In regard to this clonotype: This beta chain appears as a stray read in a library generated for alpha chains; its size is not informative. The V call is TRBV5-4, the J call TRBJ1-2; D is unresolved. There are 14 residues in the CDR3. The ends were cut back, 4 bases at V and 5 bases at J, with 15 bases in the middle. Germline lookup yields CDR1 SGHNT and CDR2 YYREEE (reference sequence). CDR3 loop: CASSQDHGDYGYTF. CDR3 sequence (DNA): TGTGCCAGCAGCCAGGACCATGGGGATTATGGCTACACCTTC.